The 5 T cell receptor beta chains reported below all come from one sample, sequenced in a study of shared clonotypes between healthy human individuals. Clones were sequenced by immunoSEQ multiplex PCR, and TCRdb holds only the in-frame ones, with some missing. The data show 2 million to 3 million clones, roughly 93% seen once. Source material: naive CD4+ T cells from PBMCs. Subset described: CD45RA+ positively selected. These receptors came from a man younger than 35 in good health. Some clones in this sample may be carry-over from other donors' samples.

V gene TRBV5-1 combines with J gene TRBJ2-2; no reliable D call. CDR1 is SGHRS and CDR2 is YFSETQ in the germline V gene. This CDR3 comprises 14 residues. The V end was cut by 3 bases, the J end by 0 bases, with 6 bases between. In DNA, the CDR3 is TGCGCCAGCAGCTCGACTGCGAACACCGGGGAGCTGTTTTTT. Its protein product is CASSSTANTGELFF.

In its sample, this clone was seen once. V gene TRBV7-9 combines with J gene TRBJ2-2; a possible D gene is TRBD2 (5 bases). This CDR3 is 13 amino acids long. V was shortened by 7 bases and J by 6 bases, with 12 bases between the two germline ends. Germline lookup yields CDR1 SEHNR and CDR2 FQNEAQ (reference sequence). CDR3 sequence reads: CASKLDGPGELFF. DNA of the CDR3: TGTGCCAGCAAACTAGACGGTCCCGGGGAGCTGTTTTTT.

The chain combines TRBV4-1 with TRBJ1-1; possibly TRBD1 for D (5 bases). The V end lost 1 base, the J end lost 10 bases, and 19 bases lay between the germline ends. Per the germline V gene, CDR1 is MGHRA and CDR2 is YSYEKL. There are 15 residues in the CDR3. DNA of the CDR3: TGCGCCAGCAGCCAAGCCTCTCGACAGCTGGAGTCAGCTTTCTTT. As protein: CASSQASRQLESAFF.

The CDR3, as DNA: TGTGCCAGCAGCTCCTGGACAGGGGGCATAGATACGCAGTATTTT. Its translation: CASSSWTGGIDTQYF. The chain joins TRBV7-9 to TRBJ2-3, with TRBD1 matching over 11 bases. The CDR3 extends over 15 amino acids. The V gene's germline CDR1 is SEHNR and CDR2 FQNEAQ (reference sequence). J lost 5 bases, V lost 4 bases, and 5 bases had no gene match.

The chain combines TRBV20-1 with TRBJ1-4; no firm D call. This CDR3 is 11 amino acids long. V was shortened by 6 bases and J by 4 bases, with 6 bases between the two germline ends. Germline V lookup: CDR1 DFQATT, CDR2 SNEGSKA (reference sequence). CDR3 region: CSARNNEKLFF. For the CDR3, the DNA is TGCAGTGCCAGGAATAATGAAAAACTGTTTTTT.